The clone carrying this T cell receptor (beta chain) was recorded at least ten times. Its antigen is not known. This specimen comes from a study of T cells in Graves' hyperthyroidism and ophthalmopathy. For Graves' hyperthyroidism to be stable, ophthalmopathy could not progress within 18 months. Those patients with uncontrolled infection, other autoimmune disease, pregnancy or lactation were excluded. The V gene lost 2 bases and the J gene lost 9 bases, with 8 bases spanning the gap. This CDR3 is 12 amino acids long. Germline V CDR1 and CDR2: DFQATT, SNEGSKA (reference sequence). TCR beta CDR3 region amplification was performed from RNA transcripts. Primed by the HTBI set, a first-round RT-PCR was run on the TCR CDR3. TCRdb re-derived calls from the multiplex PCR reads in MiXCR, one entry per CDR3 protein. The table shows about 98,000 distinct CDR3 sequences, with roughly 37% occurring only once. Study findings and constraints: Most clonotypes that expanded in the thyroid above 0.001 also showed up in blood.

The specimen was peripheral blood or thyroid tissue (not recorded which). This clonotype originated in a woman aged 30 to 39 with Graves' hyperthyroidism. The V gene is TRBV20-1, the J gene TRBJ1-6; D remains unclear. The CDR3 region has the DNA TGCAGTGCTAGATCGTTGAGTTCACCCCTCCACTTT. Protein product: CSARSLSSPLHF.